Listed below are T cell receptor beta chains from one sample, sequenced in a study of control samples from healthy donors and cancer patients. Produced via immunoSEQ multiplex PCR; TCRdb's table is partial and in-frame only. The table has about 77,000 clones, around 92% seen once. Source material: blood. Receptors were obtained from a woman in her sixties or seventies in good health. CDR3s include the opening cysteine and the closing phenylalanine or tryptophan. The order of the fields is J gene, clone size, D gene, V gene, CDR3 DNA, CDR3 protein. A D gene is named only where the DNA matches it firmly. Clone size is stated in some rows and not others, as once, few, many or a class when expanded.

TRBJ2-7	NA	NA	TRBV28	TGTGCCAGCAGTTTAGAAGGGGGTTACGAGCAGTACTTC	CASSLEGGYEQYF
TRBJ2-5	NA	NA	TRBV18	TGTGCCAGCTCACCACCGGGGCCGGCGTTTATGGAGACCCAGTACTTC	CASSPPGPAFMETQYF
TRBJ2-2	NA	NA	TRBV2	TGTGCCAGCAGTGGTTGGGGCACCGGGGAGCTGTTTTTT	CASSGWGTGELFF
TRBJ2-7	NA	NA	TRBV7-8	TGTGCCAGCAGCTTAGAGGGGGGCACCTACGAGCAGTACTTC	CASSLEGGTYEQYF
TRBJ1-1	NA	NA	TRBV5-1	TGCGCCAGCAGCTTGGGTCATACTGAAGCTTTCTTT	CASSLGHTEAFF
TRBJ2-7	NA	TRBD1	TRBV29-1	TGCAGCGTTGGAGCAGGGGGCGTTGACGAGCAGTACTTC	CSVGAGGVDEQYF
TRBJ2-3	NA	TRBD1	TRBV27	TGTGCCAGCAGTTTATCGCCGGACAGGGGAAGAAGTAATTTT	CASSLSPDRGRSNF
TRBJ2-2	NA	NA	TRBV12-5	TGTGCTAGTGGTTTGGCCGGTGGCGGGGAGCTGTTCTTT	CASGLAGGGELFF
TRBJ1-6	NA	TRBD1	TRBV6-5	TGTGCCAGCAGTCGCGGGACAGGGCGAAATTCACCCCTCCACTTT	CASSRGTGRNSPLHF
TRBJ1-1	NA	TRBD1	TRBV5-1	TGCGCCAGCAGCTTGGGACAGGGGGCAAAGGAAACTGAAGCTTTCTTT	CASSLGQGAKETEAFF
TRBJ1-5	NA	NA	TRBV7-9	TGTGCCAGCACCCTAGAAGATCAGCCCCAGCATTTT	CASTLEDQPQHF
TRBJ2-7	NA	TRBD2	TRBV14	TGTGCCAGCAGCCCGGGGACTAGCGGGGTGCGTCGGGAGCAGTACTTC	CASSPGTSGVRREQYF
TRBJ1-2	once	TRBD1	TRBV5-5	TGTGCCAGCAGCTTCGGACAGGGAAGGGGGTACTATGGCTACACCTTC	CASSFGQGRGYYGYTF
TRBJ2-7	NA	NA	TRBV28	TGTGCCAGCAGTAGTTCCAGTTACGAGCAGTACTTC	CASSSSSYEQYF
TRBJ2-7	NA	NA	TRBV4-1	TGCGCCAGCAGCCATACCTTGACAGCCTCCTACGAGCAGTACTTC	CASSHTLTASYEQYF
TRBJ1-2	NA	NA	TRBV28	TGTGCCAGCAGTTCCGGCCCGGATTCGGGCTACACCTTC	CASSSGPDSGYTF
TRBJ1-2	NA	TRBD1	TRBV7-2	TGTGCCAGCAGCCGCGGGACAGACTATGGCTACACCTTC	CASSRGTDYGYTF
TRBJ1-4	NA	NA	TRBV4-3	TGCGCCAGCAGCCAGGACACGGCAACTAATGAAAAACTGTTTTTT	CASSQDTATNEKLFF
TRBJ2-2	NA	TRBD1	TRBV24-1	TGTGCCACCAGTGACCCCGGGACAGGAGGAGGGGAGCTGTTTTTT	CATSDPGTGGGELFF
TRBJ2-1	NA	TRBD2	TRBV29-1	TGCAGCACCGGACTAGCGGGAGGGGGTGAGCAGTTCTTC	CSTGLAGGGEQFF
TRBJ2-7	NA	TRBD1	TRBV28	TGTGCCAGCAGTTCCGGGACAGGGGGACTCGAGCAGTACTTC	CASSSGTGGLEQYF
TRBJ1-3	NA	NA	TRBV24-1	TGTGCCACCAGCGGAGGAAACACCATATATTTT	CATSGGNTIYF
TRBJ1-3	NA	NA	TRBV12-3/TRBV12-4	TGTGCCAGCAGTTCGGGCACCATATATTTT	CASSSGTIYF
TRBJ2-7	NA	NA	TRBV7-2	TGTGCCAGCAGCTTACGACCCCAGGGAAGCTACGAGCAGTACTTC	CASSLRPQGSYEQYF
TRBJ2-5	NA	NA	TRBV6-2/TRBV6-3	TGTGCCAGCAGTTATTTGGAGACCCAGTACTTC	CASSYLETQYF
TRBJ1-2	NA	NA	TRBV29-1	TGCAGCGTTGGAGGGGTTCCCTATGGCTACACCTTC	CSVGGVPYGYTF
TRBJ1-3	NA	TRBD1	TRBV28	TGTGCCAGCAGTTCCGGGGACAGGAATGTAAACACCATATATTTT	CASSSGDRNVNTIYF
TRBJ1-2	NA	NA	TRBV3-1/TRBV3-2	TGTGCCAGCAGCCCCCGGGACGGGCATAACTATGGCTACACCTTC	CASSPRDGHNYGYTF
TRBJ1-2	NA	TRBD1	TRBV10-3	TGTGCCATCAGGCTACAGGGGGCGGCTGGCTACACCTTC	CAIRLQGAAGYTF
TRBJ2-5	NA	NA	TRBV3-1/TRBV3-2	TGTGCCAGCAGCCAAGCCGGGGTGGAGACCCAGTACTTC	CASSQAGVETQYF
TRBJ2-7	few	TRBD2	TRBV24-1	TGTGCCACCAGTGAGTCCGGGACTAGAGGCGAGCAGTACTTC	CATSESGTRGEQYF
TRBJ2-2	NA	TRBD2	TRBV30	TGTGCCGCCGGGACTAGCGGGAGAACCGGGGAGCTGTTTTTT	CAAGTSGRTGELFF
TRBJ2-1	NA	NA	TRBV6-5	TGTGCCAGCAGTTACTCGCAGGGGACATACTACAATGAGCAGTTCTTC	CASSYSQGTYYNEQFF
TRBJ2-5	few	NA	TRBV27	TGTGCCAGCAGTTTAGCGAGGGGAGAGACCCAGTACTTC	CASSLARGETQYF
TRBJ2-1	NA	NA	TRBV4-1	TGCGCCAGCAGCCGCTCATACAATGAGCAGTTCTTC	CASSRSYNEQFF
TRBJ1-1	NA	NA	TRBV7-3	TGTGCCAGCAGCCCCTCATTATCGAACACTGAAGCTTTCTTT	CASSPSLSNTEAFF
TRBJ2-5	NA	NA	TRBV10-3	TGTGCCATCCGAGAGGGGAACCAAGAGACCCAGTACTTC	CAIREGNQETQYF
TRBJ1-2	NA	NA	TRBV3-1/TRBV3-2	TGTGCCAGCAGCCAAGATTATACGGCAAGAGGCGGTGGCTACACCTTC	CASSQDYTARGGGYTF
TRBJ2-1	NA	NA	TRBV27	TGTGCCAGCAGTTTACCCCACCTCAATGAGCAGTTCTTC	CASSLPHLNEQFF
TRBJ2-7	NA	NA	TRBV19	TGTGCCAGTAGTATTAGGGAGAACGAGCAGTACTTC	CASSIRENEQYF
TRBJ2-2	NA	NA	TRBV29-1	TGCAGCGTTGAAGAGAACGCCGGGGGCGGGGAGCTGTTTTTT	CSVEENAGGGELFF
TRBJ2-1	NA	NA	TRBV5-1	TGCGCCAGCAGCTTGGCCTGGGGGACCTTGAATGAGCAGTTCTTC	CASSLAWGTLNEQFF
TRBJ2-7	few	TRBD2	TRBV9	TGTGCCAGCAGCGTAGCCGGGACTAGCGGGAGTGTATACGAGCAGTACTTC	CASSVAGTSGSVYEQYF
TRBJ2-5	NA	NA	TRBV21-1	TGTGCCAGCAGCGCGGCTCCACAGGGAAACAAGACCCAGTACTTC	CASSAAPQGNKTQYF
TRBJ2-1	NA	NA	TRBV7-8	TGTGCCAGCAGCCCCCGATTAGATGCAGCACGGGATGAGCAGTTCTTC	CASSPRLDAARDEQFF
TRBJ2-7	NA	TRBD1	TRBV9	TGTGCCAGCAGCGATGGGACAGGGAGGGGTGGCGAGCAGTACTTC	CASSDGTGRGGEQYF
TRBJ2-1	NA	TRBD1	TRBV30	TGTGCCTGGAGTAGGGGACAGGGGGCGACTTACAATGAGCAGTTCTTC	CAWSRGQGATYNEQFF